One and the same sample provided the 29 T cell receptor beta chains below, sequenced in a study of blood T cell repertoires in COVID-19. Profiling relied on immunoSEQ multiplex PCR, and the TCRdb table lists in-frame clones only, not all of them. The repertoire holds roughly 74,000 clones, roughly 91% seen once, with more than 0.9% in the top ten. Sequences were obtained from PBMCs or T cells enriched from blood (not recorded which). Receptors originate from a woman aged 45 to 65 with acute COVID-19.

This clone was recorded once. This chain connects TRBV3-1 (or the pseudogene TRBV3-2) to TRBJ2-7; 11 positions agree with TRBD1. Germline values: CDR1 LGHDT, CDR2 YNNKEL (reference sequence). The V gene end was trimmed by 3 bases and the J gene end by 4 bases; junction bases not matched to a gene: 5. The CDR3 sequence is 15 residues long. The CDR3 is CASSQGGTGGYEQYF. CDR3 in DNA: TGTGCCAGCAGCCAGGGCGGGACAGGGGGGTACGAGCAGTACTTC.

The CDR3 loop reads CASSKDSSGVNSYNEQFF. For the CDR3, the DNA is TGTGCCAGCTCTAAAGACTCTAGCGGAGTAAACTCCTACAATGAGCAGTTCTTC. The chain couples TRBV7-3 to TRBJ2-1; 7 bases map to TRBD2. The CDR3 has 18 amino acids. Per germline, CDR1 SGHTA and CDR2 FQGTGA. The junction had 16 bases not matched to a gene; V was cut back by 8 bases and J by 0 bases. The whole variable domain, filled in from reference TRBV7-3 and TRBJ2-1, reads GAGVSQTPSNKVTEKGKYVELRCDPISGHTALYWYRQSLGQGPEFLIYFQGTGAADDSGLPNDRFFAVRPEGSVSTLKIQRTERGDSAVYLCASSKDSSGVNSYNEQFFGPGTRLTVL.

This clone has just one count. V usage is TRBV18 and J usage is TRBJ1-4, with 7 bases that match TRBD1. J was trimmed by 3 bases and V by 4 bases; bases with no gene match: 5. This CDR3 comprises 15 residues. Germline V lookup: CDR1 KGHSH, CDR2 LQKENI. For the CDR3, the DNA is TGTGCCAGCTCACTAACAGGGGCGGCTAATGAAAAACTGTTTTTT. Translating gives CASSLTGAANEKLFF.

This clone was observed once. The CDR3 nucleotides read TGTGCCAGCAGTTTACAGGACAGGTCCTACGAGCAGTACTTC. It specifies CASSLQDRSYEQYF. The chain joins TRBV27 to TRBJ2-7; 7 nucleotides agree with TRBD1. The V segment lost 2 bases and the J segment 1 base; nucleotides outside the gene matches: 2. Per the germline V gene, CDR1 is MNHEY and CDR2 is SMNVEV (reference sequence). This CDR3 has 14 amino acids.

The V and J genes are TRBV4-1 and TRBJ2-1; perhaps TRBD1 as D (6 bases). Trimming took off 0 bases at V and 2 bases at J, with 20 bases between the two ends. This CDR3 comprises 19 residues. Germline loops: CDR1 MGHRA, CDR2 YSYEKL. The CDR3 spells CASSQDQKGVKYPYNEQFF. The CDR3 coding sequence is TGCGCCAGCAGCCAAGATCAAAAGGGGGTAAAGTACCCCTACAATGAGCAGTTCTTC.

The chain recombines TRBV5-4 with TRBJ2-5; D possibly corresponds to TRBD2 (5 bases). Per the germline V gene, CDR1 is SGHNT and CDR2 is YYREEE (reference sequence). The CDR3 extends over 15 amino acids. Trimming cost V 4 bases and J 1 base, with 14 bases left between them. CDR3 coding DNA: TGTGCCAGCAGCCCAGGCCGGGGTTCCCAAGAGACCCAGTACTTC. It specifies CASSPGRGSQETQYF.

The CDR3 sequence: CASTQRETYEQFF. The CDR3 DNA is TGTGCCAGCACTCAGCGGGAGACTTATGAGCAGTTCTTC. This chain links TRBV6-5 with TRBJ2-1; 8 bases align to TRBD2. Looked up from germline, CDR1 is MNHEY and CDR2 is SVGAGI. V gave up 7 bases and J gave up 8 bases; unmatched junction bases: 7. The CDR3 runs to 13 residues.

This chain joins TRBV5-1 and TRBJ2-5, with 10 bases aligning to TRBD2. The CDR3 consists of 16 residues. After removal of 0 bases from V and 4 bases from J, the junction contained 6 bases not matched to a gene. Germline CDR1 reads SGHRS; CDR2 reads YFSETQ. In nucleotides, the CDR3 is TGCGCCAGCAGCTTGGAGCTAGCGGGAGTAAGAGAGACCCAGTACTTC. Translating it yields CASSLELAGVRETQYF. The variable domain in full, with the rest retrieved from reference TRBV5-1 and TRBJ2-5, is KAGVTQTPRYLIKTRGQQVTLSCSPISGHRSVSWYQQTPGQGLQFLFEYFSETQRNKGNFPGRFSGRQFSNSRSEMNVSTLELGDSALYLCASSLELAGVRETQYFGPGTRLLVL.

The chain joins TRBV5-1 to TRBJ2-7; 8 positions agree with TRBD2. The trim removed 6 bases at V and 3 bases at J, leaving 8 bases unmatched. The CDR3 has 14 amino acids. Germline CDR1 reads SGHRS; CDR2 reads YFSETQ. The CDR3 loop is CASKSSLAGYEQYF. Written as DNA, the CDR3 is TGCGCCAGCAAAAGTTCCCTAGCGGGCTACGAGCAGTACTTC.

The chain uses TRBV12-3 or TRBV12-4 and TRBJ2-7; 7 bases fit TRBD2. V lost 6 bases and J lost 0; bases outside the gene matches: 2. This CDR3 comprises 13 residues. The CDR3: CASSRTSSYEQYF. CDR3 DNA: TGTGCCAGCAGCAGGACTAGCTCCTACGAGCAGTACTTC.

The chain joins TRBV13 to TRBJ2-7; the match to TRBD1 covers 9 bases. V was pared by 5 bases and J by 0 bases, with 8 bases of the junction left unmatched. CDR1 and CDR2 (germline): PRHDT, FYEKMQ (reference sequence). This CDR3 is built from 16 residues. Here the CDR3 reads CASSRFGTGNSYEQYF. The CDR3 bases are TGTGCCAGCAGCCGATTCGGGACAGGGAACTCCTACGAGCAGTACTTC.

The chain is built from TRBV5-1 and TRBJ1-2, with 8 bases identical to TRBD1. J gave up 3 bases and V 2 bases, and 3 bases lay outside the gene matches. Germline loops: CDR1 SGHRS, CDR2 YFSETQ. CDR3 length: 14 residues. This chain's CDR3 is CASSFQTGDYGYTF. The DNA for the CDR3 is TGCGCCAGCAGCTTCCAGACAGGGGACTATGGCTACACCTTC.

The chain couples TRBV2 to TRBJ2-3; the D gene is possibly TRBD1 (5 bases). V lost 7 bases and J 6 bases, leaving 11 bases between the germline ends. The length of the CDR3 is 12 residues. Germline V gene sequence: CDR1 SNHLY, CDR2 FYNNEI. The CDR3 sequence: CASTSQGDTQYF. The DNA of the CDR3 is TGTGCCAGCACGTCGCAGGGCGATACGCAGTATTTT.

The chain joins TRBV7-6 to TRBJ2-7, with D possibly TRBD1 on 5 matching bases. The CDR3 consists of 16 residues. CDR1 is SGHVS and CDR2 is FNYEAQ in the germline V gene. Trimming left V 0 bases short and J 3 bases short, with 15 bases between. CDR3 residues: CASSLAWQGWGYEQYF. The CDR3 nucleotides read TGTGCCAGCAGCTTAGCGTGGCAGGGATGGGGCTACGAGCAGTACTTC.

This clone was observed a single time. The chain carries TRBV28 and TRBJ1-6; perhaps TRBD1 as D (5 bases). This CDR3 contains 16 residues. V was shortened by 7 bases and J by 1 base, with 14 bases between the two germline ends. From germline, CDR1 is MDHEN and CDR2 SYDVKM. In DNA form, the CDR3 reads TGTGCCAGCAATTCGATCGGGGGGTCCTATAATTCACCCCTCCACTTT. Residues: CASNSIGGSYNSPLHF. Full variable domain (remainder filled in from reference TRBV28 and TRBJ1-6): DVKVTQSSRYLVKRTGEKVFLECVQDMDHENMFWYRQDPGLGLRLIYFSYDVKMKEKGDIPEGYSVSREKKERFSLILESASTNQTSMYLCASNSIGGSYNSPLHFGNGTRLTVT.

The chain combines TRBV18 with TRBJ1-2; 8 bases fit TRBD1. V was pared by 5 bases and J by 4 bases, with 9 bases of the junction left unmatched. CDR1 KGHSH and CDR2 LQKENI come from the germline V gene. This CDR3 region has 15 residues. Here the CDR3 DNA reads TGTGCCAGCTCAGACCGGGACAGGTCGTCCTATGGCTACACCTTC. Encoded protein: CASSDRDRSSYGYTF.

The chain joins TRBV12-5 to TRBJ2-1, with D uncertain. V was cut by 3 bases and J by 4 bases, with 10 bases left in between. The CDR3 contains 14 residues. The germline gives CDR1 LGHNT, CDR2 FRNRAP. The CDR3 is CASGLAELYNEQFF. CDR3 nucleotide sequence: TGTGCTAGTGGTTTAGCCGAGCTATACAATGAGCAGTTCTTC.

This clone has only a few counts. V and J are TRBV2 and TRBJ2-1; no firm D call. V lost 4 bases to trimming and J lost 5 bases, with 12 bases between them. Germline V gives CDR1 SNHLY, CDR2 FYNNEI. The length of the CDR3 is 14 residues. The CDR3 sequence: CASSVLSSDNEQFF. In nucleotides, the CDR3 is TGTGCCAGCAGTGTTTTGAGCAGCGACAATGAGCAGTTCTTC. The whole variable domain, remainder taken from reference TRBV2 and TRBJ2-1, is EPEVTQTPSHQVTQMGQEVILRCVPISNHLYFYWYRQILGQKVEFLVSFYNNEISEKSEIFDDQFSVERPDGSNFTLKIRSTKLEDSAMYFCASSVLSSDNEQFFGPGTRLTVL.

This chain connects TRBV19 to TRBJ1-2; the D gene is possibly TRBD1 (6 bases). The CDR3 is 16 amino acids. Germline loops: CDR1 LNHDA, CDR2 SQIVND (reference sequence). V lost 7 bases and J 8 bases, leaving 26 bases between the germline ends. The DNA for the CDR3 is TGTGCCAGTATTAAAGGTGCCAGCGGACAGCTTTGGGGCTACACCTTC. It encodes CASIKGASGQLWGYTF.

The chain combines TRBV19 with TRBJ1-2, with 9 bases that match TRBD1. From germline, CDR1 is LNHDA and CDR2 SQIVND (reference sequence). The CDR3 is made up of 13 amino acids. With V trimmed by 11 bases and J by 4 bases, 8 bases remained unmatched. CDR3 nucleotide sequence: TGTGCCGGATCACAGGGGGCTGGCTATGGCTACACCTTC. Its protein product is CAGSQGAGYGYTF.

This sequence joins TRBV7-9 and TRBJ2-7, with D possibly being TRBD1 (6 bases). Germline V lookup: CDR1 SEHNR, CDR2 FQNEAQ (reference sequence). V dropped 1 base and J dropped 2 bases, with 9 bases sitting between them. The CDR3 totals 14 residues. This chain's CDR3 is CASSLEPGAYEQYF. The CDR3 coding sequence is TGTGCCAGCAGCTTAGAGCCAGGGGCCTACGAGCAGTACTTC. Full variable domain (rest looked up from reference TRBV7-9 and TRBJ2-7): DTGVSQNPRHKITKRGQNVTFRCDPISEHNRLYWYRQTLGQGPEFLTYFQNEAQLEKSRLLSDRFSAERPKGSFSTLEIQRTEQGDSAMYLCASSLEPGAYEQYFGPGTRLTVT.

The gene calls are TRBV21-1 and TRBJ2-5; the tabulated D call, TRBD1, remains unverified against the DNA. TRBV21-1 represents a pseudogene. The CDR3 is 18 amino acids. The CDR3 DNA is TGTGCCAGCAGCAAAAGAGAAACCGGACAGGGATATCGAGAGACCCAGTACTTC. Translating it yields CASSKRETGQGYRETQYF.

The chain joins TRBV7-3 to TRBJ1-5, with 7 nucleotides matching TRBD1. The CDR3 has 15 residues. Germline assignment: CDR1 SGHTA and CDR2 FQGTGA. The V segment lost 5 bases and the J segment 4 bases; nucleotides outside the gene matches: 8. The CDR3 sequence is CASSKTGVRNQPQHF. The CDR3 DNA is TGTGCCAGCAGCAAAACAGGGGTTCGTAATCAGCCCCAGCATTTT.

V gene TRBV2 combines with J gene TRBJ2-7; D not certain. Germline CDR1 and CDR2: SNHLY and FYNNEI. This CDR3 has 14 amino acids. With 6 bases removed from V and 0 bases from J, the gap between germline ends came to 12 bases. CDR3 residues: CASSAVPLSYEQYF. DNA for the CDR3: TGTGCCAGCAGCGCGGTGCCCCTCTCCTACGAGCAGTACTTC.

This sequence joins TRBV5-1 and TRBJ2-7, with TRBD1 matching over 7 bases. Trimming at V came to 4 bases and at J to 5 bases, leaving 12 bases not matched to a gene. The CDR3 loop spans 15 amino acids. From germline, CDR1 is SGHRS and CDR2 YFSETQ. The CDR3 loop is CASSLGRQGRDEQYF. CDR3 bases: TGCGCCAGCAGCCTGGGGCGACAGGGCAGGGACGAGCAGTACTTC.

The V and J genes are TRBV3-1 (or the pseudogene TRBV3-2) and TRBJ1-5; D might be TRBD1 (6 bases). CDR1 is LGHDT and CDR2 is YNNKEL in the germline V gene (reference sequence). The CDR3 has 15 residues. The V gene lost 1 base and the J gene lost 6 bases, with 13 bases spanning the gap. The CDR3 region is CASSQGGGGGQPQHF. The CDR3 nucleotides are TGTGCCAGCAGCCAAGGAGGGGGTGGTGGTCAGCCCCAGCATTTT.

The chain couples TRBV3-1 (or the pseudogene TRBV3-2) to TRBJ2-7; 9 bases agree with TRBD2. The J segment lost 3 bases and the V segment lost 1 base, leaving 7 bases of the junction unmatched. The germline CDR1 and CDR2 sequences are LGHDT and YNNKEL (reference sequence). The CDR3 is made up of 16 amino acids. The CDR3 reads CASSQGVAGAVYEQYF. CDR3 sequence (DNA): TGTGCCAGCAGCCAAGGCGTAGCGGGAGCCGTCTACGAGCAGTACTTC.

This chain connects TRBV19 to TRBJ2-6, with D perhaps TRBD1 (6 bases). The germline gives CDR1 LNHDA, CDR2 SQIVND (reference sequence). V shed 0 bases and J shed 2 bases, with 23 bases lying between them. The CDR3 is 21 amino acids. CDR3 amino acids: CASSIETIYWTATPGANVLTF. Here the CDR3 DNA reads TGTGCCAGTAGTATAGAAACAATCTACTGGACAGCCACCCCTGGGGCCAACGTCCTGACTTTC.

The V and J genes are TRBV19 and TRBJ2-7; 9 positions agree with TRBD1. The CDR3 length is 16 residues. From germline, CDR1 is LNHDA and CDR2 SQIVND (reference sequence). Trimming took 2 bases from V and 3 from J; bases not matched to a gene: 8. The CDR3 region is CASSIYPGGQGYEQYF. CDR3 sequence (DNA): TGTGCCAGTAGTATATATCCGGGGGGACAGGGCTACGAGCAGTACTTC.